This record concerns one T cell receptor (beta chain) sequence. The germline V gene has CDR1 KGHSH and CDR2 LQKENI. V was cut by 3 bases and J by 4 bases, with 15 bases left in between. The CDR3 is 15 residues long. These data come from a study of blood T cell repertoires in COVID-19. Study background: Collection of acute and convalescent COVID-19 samples took place in the United States, Italy and Spain. T cells, B-cell-depleted T cells, or PBMCs supplied cDNA or gDNA.

Original processing notes: Amplification with reference gene primers provided the estimates of nucleated cell counts. The table came from immunoSEQ multiplex PCR; TCRdb's copy has only in-frame clones and leaves some out. V and J calls and clone size are copied from that table; D and trimming were computed from the DNA. The sample includes approximately 83,000 clones, approximately 77% of them seen just once. J is TRBJ1-2 and V is TRBV18; D not certain. The sequencing input was peripheral blood. This TCR was recovered from an elderly woman with acute or convalescent COVID-19. The CDR3 sequence: CASSPPTEGSYGYTF. In DNA, the CDR3 is TGTGCCAGCTCACCTCCTACCGAGGGTAGCTATGGCTACACCTTC. Supplemented by reference TRBV18 and TRBJ1-2, the full variable domain reads NAGVMQNPRHLVRRRGQEARLRCSPMKGHSHVYWYRQLPEEGLKFMVYLQKENIIDESGMPKERFSAEFPKEGPSILRIQQVVRGDSAAYFCASSPPTEGSYGYTFGSGTRLTVV.